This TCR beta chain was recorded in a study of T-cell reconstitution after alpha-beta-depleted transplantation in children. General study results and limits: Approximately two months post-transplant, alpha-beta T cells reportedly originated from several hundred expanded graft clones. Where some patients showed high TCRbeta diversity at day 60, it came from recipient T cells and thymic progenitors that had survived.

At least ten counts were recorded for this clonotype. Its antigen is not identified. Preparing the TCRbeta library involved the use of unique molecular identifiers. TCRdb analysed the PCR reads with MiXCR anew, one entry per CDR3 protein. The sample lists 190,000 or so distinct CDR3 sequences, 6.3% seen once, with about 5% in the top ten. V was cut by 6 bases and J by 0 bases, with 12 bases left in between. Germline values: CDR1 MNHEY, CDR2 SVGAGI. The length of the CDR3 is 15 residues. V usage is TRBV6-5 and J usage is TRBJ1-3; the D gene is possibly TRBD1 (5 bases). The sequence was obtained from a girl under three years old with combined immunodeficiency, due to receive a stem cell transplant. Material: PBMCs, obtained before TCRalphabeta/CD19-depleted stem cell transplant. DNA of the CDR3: TGTGCCAGCAGCCCCGGGACTAGCTCTGGAAACACCATATATTTT. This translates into CASSPGTSSGNTIYF.